Below, 24 T cell receptor beta chains from the same sample are listed, as sequenced in a study of identical twins. TCRdb analysed the 5' RACE reads with MiXCR anew, one entry per CDR3 protein. In the table there are more than 650,000 distinct CDR3 sequences, 5.5% to 7.5% of which are singletons. The sequencing input was naive T cells sorted from blood. The origin of the receptors is a man in his late teens or twenties in good health.

This clonotype showed up many times. This sequence joins TRBV4-1 and TRBJ1-1; possible D gene TRBD1, 6 bases. Germline CDR1 MGHRA, CDR2 YSYEKL. V was clipped by 2 bases and J by 10 bases, with 20 bases between them. There are 15 residues in the CDR3. Written as DNA, the CDR3 is TGCGCCAGCAGCCAAAGCGCCGGGACACCGGTAGGAGCTTTCTTT. It is translated as CASSQSAGTPVGAFF.

This clonotype was counted only a few times. The genes are TRBV7-9 and TRBJ2-7; D is ambiguous. The CDR3 consists of 12 residues. V lost 4 bases to trimming and J lost 2 bases, with 6 bases between them. Germline values: CDR1 SEHNR, CDR2 FQNEAQ (reference sequence). The chain's CDR3 is CASSWTPYEQYF. CDR3 sequence (DNA): TGTGCCAGCAGCTGGACCCCCTACGAGCAGTACTTC. Full variable domain (remainder filled in from reference TRBV7-9 and TRBJ2-7): DTGVSQNPRHKITKRGQNVTFRCDPISEHNRLYWYRQTLGQGPEFLTYFQNEAQLEKSRLLSDRFSAERPKGSFSTLEIQRTEQGDSAMYLCASSWTPYEQYFGPGTRLTVT.

This clonotype appeared a few times. The chain combines TRBV29-1 with TRBJ2-5; maybe TRBD2 (5 bases). The CDR3 is made up of 13 amino acids. V gave up 8 bases and J gave up 2 bases, with 15 bases separating them. Germline CDR1 reads SQVTM; CDR2 reads ANQGSEA. In DNA form, the CDR3 reads TGCAGCTCACGCGGACTTTTACAAGAGACCCAGTACTTC. It yields the protein CSSRGLLQETQYF.

This clonotype was recorded many times. V usage is TRBV20-1 and J usage is TRBJ2-5; D gene ambiguous. Germline V gives CDR1 DFQATT, CDR2 SNEGSKA (reference sequence). The V end lost 0 bases, the J end lost 5 bases, and 7 bases lay between the germline ends. The CDR3 length is 12 residues. The chain's CDR3 is CSARDLVETQYF. The CDR3 DNA is TGCAGTGCTAGAGATCTTGTGGAGACCCAGTACTTC.

This clonotype was observed many times. The V and J genes are TRBV5-1 and TRBJ1-6, with TRBD1 identical over 8 bases. The CDR3 loop spans 14 amino acids. With V trimmed by 5 bases and J by 7 bases, 5 bases remained unmatched. The germline V gene encodes CDR1 SGHRS and CDR2 YFSETQ. Written as DNA, the CDR3 is TGCGCCAGCAGGAGGGACAGGAGAAATTCACCCCTCCACTTT. Translating gives CASRRDRRNSPLHF.

V gene TRBV2 combines with J gene TRBJ2-3; tentatively, D is TRBD2 (6 bases). Trimming took off 7 bases at V and 0 bases at J, with 11 bases between the two ends. The CDR3 consists of 14 residues. Germline V lookup: CDR1 SNHLY, CDR2 FYNNEI. The CDR3 DNA reads as TGTGCCAGCATTTCCGGGACTAGCACAGATACGCAGTATTTT. Its translation is CASISGTSTDTQYF. Filled out from reference TRBV2 and TRBJ2-3, the complete variable domain reads EPEVTQTPSHQVTQMGQEVILRCVPISNHLYFYWYRQILGQKVEFLVSFYNNEISEKSEIFDDQFSVERPDGSNFTLKIRSTKLEDSAMYFCASISGTSTDTQYFGPGTRLTVL.

Ten or more counts support this clonotype. The chain carries TRBV4-3 and TRBJ2-3, with TRBD1 identical over 8 bases. CDR3 length equals 16 residues. Trimming took 1 base from V and 1 from J; bases not matched to a gene: 4. Looked up from germline, CDR1 is LGHNA and CDR2 is YSLEER. CDR3: CASSQAGGAGTDTQYF. Written as DNA, the CDR3 is TGCGCCAGCAGCCAAGCAGGGGGCGCGGGCACAGATACGCAGTATTTT.

At least ten counts were recorded for this clonotype. V usage is TRBV12-3 or TRBV12-4 and J usage is TRBJ2-3; 8 nucleotides match TRBD1. The CDR3 is made up of 13 amino acids. V lost 5 bases to trimming and J lost 6 bases; unmatched junction nucleotides: 4. The CDR3 DNA is TGTGCCAGCAGTCAAGGACAGGGTGATACGCAGTATTTT. Protein: CASSQGQGDTQYF.

This clonotype was picked up many times. The chain couples TRBV6-1 to TRBJ1-1; no clear D gene. Germline CDR1 MNHNS, CDR2 SASEGT. Trimming left V 6 bases short and J 3 bases short, with 8 bases between. The CDR3 covers 12 residues. CDR3 loop: CASSPGYTEAFF. CDR3 in DNA: TGTGCCAGCAGCCCAGGCTACACTGAAGCTTTCTTT.

The chain carries TRBV7-3 and TRBJ2-3; 10 positions agree with TRBD2. This CDR3 is 15 amino acids long. J gave up 2 bases and V 5 bases, and 4 bases lay outside the gene matches. CDR1 SGHTA and CDR2 FQGTGA come from the germline V gene. The CDR3, as DNA: TGTGCCAGCAGCGATCTAGCGGGAGCCACAGATACGCAGTATTTT. Its protein is CASSDLAGATDTQYF.

This chain joins TRBV7-8 and TRBJ2-2, with 13 bases aligning to TRBD2. The CDR3 sequence is 15 residues long. The V segment lost 2 bases and the J segment 15 bases; nucleotides outside the gene matches: 9. The V gene's germline CDR1 is SGHVS and CDR2 FQNEAQ. The CDR3 coding sequence is TGTGCCAGCAGCTTAATCGGGGGACTAGCGGGGTTGGTGTTTTTT. Protein sequence: CASSLIGGLAGLVFF.

This clonotype appeared once. The gene calls are TRBV29-1 and TRBJ2-2; 10 bases fit TRBD1. The J segment lost 6 bases and the V segment lost 7 bases, leaving 11 bases of the junction unmatched. The CDR3 contains 15 residues. CDR1 and CDR2 (germline): SQVTM, ANQGSEA. The CDR3, as DNA: TGCAGCGCTAGACCGGGACAGGGGCAAGCCGGGGAGCTGTTTTTT. It translates to CSARPGQGQAGELFF.

This clonotype was counted a few times. The chain has TRBV28 and TRBJ2-3, with D perhaps assigned TRBD1 or TRBD2 (5 bases each). V lost 5 bases and J 5 bases, leaving 17 bases between the germline ends. The germline V gene encodes CDR1 MDHEN and CDR2 SYDVKM. The CDR3 sequence is 15 residues long. CDR3 in amino acids: CASSGPGTLGDTQYF. Written as DNA, the CDR3 is TGTGCCAGCAGTGGGCCGGGGACGCTGGGAGATACGCAGTATTTT.

The table lists this clonotype with many counts. The CDR3 sequence is CASSQEGDGETQYF. Written as DNA, the CDR3 is TGCGCCAGCAGCCAAGAGGGCGACGGAGAGACCCAGTACTTC. J is TRBJ2-5 and V is TRBV4-1, with unresolved D. The CDR3 is 14 residues long. Trimming took off 0 bases at V and 4 bases at J, with 9 bases between the two ends. Germline V gives CDR1 MGHRA, CDR2 YSYEKL.

This clonotype occurred a few times. The chain joins TRBV6-1 to TRBJ2-7, with 7 nucleotides matching TRBD1. Per the germline V gene, CDR1 is MNHNS and CDR2 is SASEGT. The V segment lost 3 bases and the J segment 4 bases; nucleotides outside the gene matches: 3. The CDR3 has 13 residues. CDR3 DNA: TGTGCCAGCAGTGACCGGGACAGATACGAGCAGTACGTC. It codes for CASSDRDRYEQYV.

This clonotype was observed many times. The chain joins TRBV3-1 to TRBJ2-2; no reliable D call. The V end lost 0 bases, the J end lost 0 bases, and 11 bases lay between the germline ends. Per the germline V gene, CDR1 is LGHDT and CDR2 is YNNKEL (reference sequence). This CDR3 is 17 amino acids long. Here the CDR3 DNA reads TGTGCCAGCAGCCAAGATCGCCAGGCCGCGAACACCGGGGAGCTGTTTTTT. It codes for CASSQDRQAANTGELFF.

This clonotype has at least ten counts. The chain recombines TRBV5-1 with TRBJ2-3; unclear D gene. V was pared by 0 bases and J by 7 bases, with 12 bases between. CDR1 and CDR2 from the germline V gene are SGHRS and YFSETQ. The CDR3 runs 14 residues. CDR3 protein: CASSLGTVNHTQYF. DNA of the CDR3: TGCGCCAGCAGCTTGGGGACGGTAAATCATACGCAGTATTTT.

This clonotype was recorded many times. The genes are TRBV10-1 and TRBJ2-2; a possible D gene is TRBD2 (5 bases). The germline V gene encodes CDR1 WNHNN and CDR2 SYGVQD (reference sequence). Trimming removed 7 bases from V and 7 bases from J, with 16 bases in between. The length of the CDR3 is 14 residues. CDR3 region: CASNPTNNVGELFF. As DNA, the CDR3 is TGCGCCAGCAACCCGACTAACAACGTCGGGGAGCTGTTTTTT.

This clonotype was seen a handful of times. The chain links TRBV19 to TRBJ2-5; tentatively, D is TRBD2 (5 bases). Germline V gives CDR1 LNHDA, CDR2 SQIVND (reference sequence). Trimming took off 6 bases at V and 5 bases at J, with 13 bases between the two ends. The CDR3 extends over 13 amino acids. The CDR3 DNA follows: TGTGCCAGTAGCCCGAGAGGGTTGGAGACCCAGTACTTC. Translation: CASSPRGLETQYF.

This clonotype was found many times. This chain joins TRBV10-3 and TRBJ1-5, with D perhaps matching TRBD1 (5 bases). This CDR3 has 12 residues. The germline V gene encodes CDR1 ENHRY and CDR2 SYGVKD. The ends were cut back, 7 bases at V and 2 bases at J, with 6 bases in the middle. DNA of the CDR3: TGTGCCATCACGGGGGGCAATCAGCCCCAGCATTTT. Its translation: CAITGGNQPQHF.

This clonotype was counted only a few times. The chain is built from TRBV7-2 and TRBJ1-4; a possible D gene is TRBD1 (6 bases). The CDR3 is 16 amino acids. Deletions cut 5 bases from V and 5 bases from J, with 18 bases between. Germline CDR1 reads SGHTA; CDR2 reads FQGNSA. DNA for the CDR3: TGTGCCAGCAGCATGTCCCTCAGGGGACGAAATGAAAAACTGTTTTTT. Its translation is CASSMSLRGRNEKLFF.

This clonotype came up many times. The chain employs TRBV10-3 and TRBJ2-7; 8 bases match TRBD2. Trimming cost V 8 bases and J 6 bases; bases outside gene matches: 6. The CDR3 covers 12 residues. Per the germline V gene, CDR1 is ENHRY and CDR2 is SYGVKD. The CDR3 protein is CAIRLRGGEQYF. CDR3 in DNA: TGTGCCATCCGTCTTCGGGGGGGCGAGCAGTACTTC.

The CDR3 region is CSADSLAGETQYF. CDR3 coding DNA: TGCAGTGCCGACTCACTAGCGGGAGAGACCCAGTACTTC. The genes are TRBV20-1 and TRBJ2-5; 9 bases agree with TRBD2. Germline lookup yields CDR1 DFQATT and CDR2 SNEGSKA (reference sequence). The V gene end was trimmed by 6 bases and the J gene end by 4 bases; junction bases not matched to a gene: 6. This CDR3 has 13 residues.

This clonotype was observed a few times. The gene calls are TRBV27 and TRBJ1-2; D is uncertain. V lost 6 bases and J lost 6, with 20 bases in between. The germline gives CDR1 MNHEY, CDR2 SMNVEV (reference sequence). CDR3 length equals 15 residues. The CDR3 DNA reads TGTGCCAGCAGGGAGGGCGGAGACGTTATAGATGGCTACACCTTC. The encoded protein is CASREGGDVIDGYTF.